The next 7 T cell receptor beta chains were all read from a single sample in a study of T cells in Graves' hyperthyroidism and ophthalmopathy. TCR beta CDR3 sequences were amplified from RNA transcripts. First-round RT-PCR with HTBI primers amplified the TCR CDR3 region. TCRdb re-called the multiplex PCR reads through MiXCR, storing one row per CDR3 protein. The sample yields approximately 400,000 distinct CDR3 sequences, around 18% seen once. Source material: blood. Source of these receptors: a man aged 18 to 29 with Graves' ophthalmopathy.

This chain connects TRBV20-1 to TRBJ2-1; 9 nucleotides align to TRBD2. This CDR3 comprises 14 residues. The germline gives CDR1 DFQATT, CDR2 SNEGSKA (reference sequence). J gave up 2 bases and V 5 bases, and 4 bases lay outside the gene matches. The CDR3 loop reads CSARAGGPYNEQFF. CDR3 nucleotide sequence: TGCAGTGCTCGAGCGGGGGGTCCCTACAATGAGCAGTTCTTC.

The chain uses TRBV3-1 and TRBJ2-7, with TRBD1 matching over 7 bases. Trimming took 4 bases from V and 3 from J; bases not matched to a gene: 6. CDR1 LGHDT and CDR2 YNNKEL come from the germline V gene (reference sequence). The CDR3 is 14 amino acids. In nucleotides, the CDR3 is TGTGCCAGCAGCCCCTCGCACAGGGGCTACGAGCAGTACTTC. This codes for CASSPSHRGYEQYF.

The chain couples TRBV28 to TRBJ1-2; 7 bases are shared with TRBD1. The CDR3 covers 13 residues. The junction had 5 bases not matched to a gene; V was cut back by 8 bases and J by 2 bases. Germline loops: CDR1 MDHEN, CDR2 SYDVKM. The CDR3 protein is CASGTGANYGYTF. The CDR3 region has the DNA TGTGCCAGCGGAACAGGGGCGAACTATGGCTACACCTTC.

Turning to this clonotype: A single base separates this from a much larger clone, so it may be a read error. This rearrangement joins TRBV5-1 to TRBJ1-1; D uncertain. The CDR3 totals 13 residues. Germline V gene sequence: CDR1 SGHRS, CDR2 YFSETQ. The CDR3 spells CASRVAERVEASF. CDR3 nucleotide sequence: TGCGCCAGCAGGGTGGCAGAACGGGTCGAAGCTTCCTTT.

The sample holds many counts of this clonotype. CDR3 loop: CASTEGGYGYTF. The CDR3 DNA sequence: TGTGCCAGCACTGAGGGCGGCTATGGCTACACCTTC. The chain recombines TRBV2 with TRBJ1-2; no clear D gene. This CDR3 region has 12 residues. In germline, CDR1 is SNHLY, CDR2 FYNNEI. V lost 7 bases to trimming and J lost 4 bases, with 10 bases between them.

This clonotype has ten or more counts. The chain carries TRBV3-1 and TRBJ2-3; D is uncertain. This CDR3 spans 11 amino acids. Trimming stripped 1 base from V and 7 bases from J, with 3 bases between. CDR1 is LGHDT and CDR2 is YNNKEL in the germline V gene (reference sequence). CDR3 sequence (DNA): TGTGCCAGCAGCCAAGCACATACGCAGTATTTT. This encodes CASSQAHTQYF.

This clonotype showed up just a few times. The chain employs TRBV7-3 and TRBJ2-5; a possible D gene is TRBD1 (6 bases). This CDR3 is built from 15 residues. The V gene lost 3 bases and the J gene lost 5 bases, with 16 bases spanning the gap. From germline, CDR1 is SGHTA and CDR2 FQGTGA. The CDR3 here is CASSLAGVDWETQYF. The CDR3 nucleotides are TGTGCCAGCAGCTTGGCAGGGGTAGATTGGGAGACCCAGTACTTC. The variable domain in full, with the rest retrieved from reference TRBV7-3 and TRBJ2-5, is GAGVSQTPSNKVTEKGKYVELRCDPISGHTALYWYRQSLGQGPEFLIYFQGTGAADDSGLPNDRFFAVRPEGSVSTLKIQRTERGDSAVYLCASSLAGVDWETQYFGPGTRLLVL.